This TCR beta chain was found in a study of cytomegalovirus exposure and HLA in healthy donors. Profiling relied on immunoSEQ multiplex PCR, and the TCRdb table lists in-frame clones only, not all of them. The sample holds 150,000 or so clones, 80% to 90% seen once. V lost 4 bases and J lost 4; bases outside the gene matches: 4. CDR1 is SGHRS, CDR2 YFSETQ, per germline. The CDR3 covers 14 residues. The donors belonged to the approximately 120-subject validation cohort, separate from the roughly 650-subject first cohort. Study results and caveats: The classifier was said to identify cytomegalovirus status with high specificity and sensitivity. Most TCR sequences showed up rarely, but some public TCRs showed up in many donors. Clusters of TCRs from the first cohort tended to co-occur in the approximately 120 validation repertoires (as a later analysis found).

A note on this clone: Its matching antigen is unknown.

The sample consisted of PBMCs. The chain is built from TRBV5-1 and TRBJ1-2; TRBD1 agrees at 10 bases. This receptor was identified in a man aged 18 to 29 in good health and CMV-seropositive. The chain's CDR3 is CASSPRQGAYGYTF. Written as DNA, the CDR3 is TGCGCCAGCAGCCCCCGACAGGGGGCCTATGGCTACACCTTC.